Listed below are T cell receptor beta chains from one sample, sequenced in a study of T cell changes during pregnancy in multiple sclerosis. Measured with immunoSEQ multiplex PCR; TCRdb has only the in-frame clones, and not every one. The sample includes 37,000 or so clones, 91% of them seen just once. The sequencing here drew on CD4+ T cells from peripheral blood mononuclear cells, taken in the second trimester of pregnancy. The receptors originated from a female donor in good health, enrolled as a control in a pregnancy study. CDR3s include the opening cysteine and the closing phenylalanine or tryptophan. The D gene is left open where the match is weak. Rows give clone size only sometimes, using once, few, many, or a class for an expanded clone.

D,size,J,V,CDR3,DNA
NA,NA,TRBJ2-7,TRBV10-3,CAISETEFDEQYF,TGTGCCATCAGTGAGACGGAGTTTGACGAGCAGTACTTC
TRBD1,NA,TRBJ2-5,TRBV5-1,CASSLARTGDGETQYF,TGCGCCAGCAGCTTGGCTCGGACAGGGGATGGTGAGACCCAGTACTTC
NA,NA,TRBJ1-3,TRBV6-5,CASSRERVSEDTIYF,TGTGCCAGCAGCCGCGAGCGGGTATCCGAGGACACCATATATTTT
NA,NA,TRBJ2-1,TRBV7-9,CASSARVKVRNEQFF,TGTGCCAGCAGCGCGAGGGTAAAGGTCAGAAATGAGCAGTTCTTC
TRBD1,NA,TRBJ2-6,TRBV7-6,CASSYGTGSSGANVLTF,TGTGCCAGCAGCTATGGGACAGGCAGCTCTGGGGCCAACGTCCTGACTTTC
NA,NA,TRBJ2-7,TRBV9,CASSSGLLYEQYF,TGTGCCAGCAGCTCGGGACTTTTATACGAGCAGTACTTC
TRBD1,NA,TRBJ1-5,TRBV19,CASSPPGQGNQPQHF,TGTGCCAGTAGTCCACCGGGACAGGGTAATCAGCCCCAGCATTTT
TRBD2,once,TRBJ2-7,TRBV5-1,CASSLGGGAPSYEQYF,TGCGCCAGCAGCTTGGGCGGGGGGGCCCCCTCCTACGAGCAGTACTTC
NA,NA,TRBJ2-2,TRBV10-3,CAISSTQLRGELFF,TGTGCCATCAGTTCTACCCAACTCCGTGGGGAGCTGTTTTTT
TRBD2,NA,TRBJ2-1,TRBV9,CASSVGVSGGPRYNEQFF,TGTGCCAGCAGCGTAGGGGTTAGCGGGGGACCTCGATACAATGAGCAGTTCTTC
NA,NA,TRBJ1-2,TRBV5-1,CASSLGTPEHGYTF,TGCGCCAGCAGCTTGGGGACACCGGAACATGGCTACACCTTC
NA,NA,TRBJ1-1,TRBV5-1,CASSLGGDSDEAFF,TGCGCCAGCAGCTTGGGGGGGGACTCCGACGAAGCTTTCTTT
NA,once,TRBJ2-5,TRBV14,CASSRDPRGAQYF,TGTGCCAGCAGCCGAGACCCCAGGGGAGCCCAGTACTTC
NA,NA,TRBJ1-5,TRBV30,CAWSHRAGNQPQHF,TGTGCCTGGAGTCACAGGGCCGGCAATCAGCCCCAGCATTTT
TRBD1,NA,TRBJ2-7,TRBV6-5,CASRPDRAISYEQYF,TGTGCCAGCAGACCGGACAGGGCAATCTCCTACGAGCAGTACTTC
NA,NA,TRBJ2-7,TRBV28,CASSLPGAYEQYF,TGTGCCAGCAGTTTACCTGGAGCCTACGAGCAGTACTTC
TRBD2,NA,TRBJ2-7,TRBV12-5,CASGLVVPPSGGQEGYF,TGTGCTAGTGGTTTGGTAGTCCCACCTAGCGGAGGTCAGGAGGGGTACTTC
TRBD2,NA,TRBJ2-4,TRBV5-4,CASSFPSGGIQYF,TGTGCCAGCAGCTTCCCTAGCGGGGGCATTCAGTACTTC
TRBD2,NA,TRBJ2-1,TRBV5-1,CASSLVGSGDEQFF,TGCGCCAGCAGCTTGGTTGGTAGCGGGGATGAGCAGTTCTTC
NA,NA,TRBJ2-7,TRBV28,CASRTPSVGEQYF,TGTGCCAGCCGAACCCCCAGCGTCGGCGAGCAGTACTTC
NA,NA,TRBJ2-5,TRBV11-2,CASSDYDRGGKTQYF,TGTGCCAGCAGCGATTACGACAGGGGAGGGAAGACCCAGTACTTC
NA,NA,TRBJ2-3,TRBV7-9,CASSLPGAPDTQYF,TGTGCCAGCAGCTTGCCGGGAGCCCCAGATACGCAGTATTTT
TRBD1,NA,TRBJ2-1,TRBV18,CASSPGQGSYNEQFF,TGTGCCAGCTCACCGGGACAGGGCTCCTACAATGAGCAGTTCTTC
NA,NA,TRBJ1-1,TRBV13,CASSFGQNTEAFF,TGTGCCAGCAGCTTTGGACAGAACACTGAAGCTTTCTTT
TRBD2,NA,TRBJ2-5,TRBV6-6,CASSYSNLGGETQYF,TGTGCCAGCAGTTACTCAAATCTCGGGGGGGAGACCCAGTACTTC
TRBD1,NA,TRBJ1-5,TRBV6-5,CASRAGGPPNQPQHF,TGTGCCAGCAGAGCAGGGGGCCCTCCTAATCAGCCCCAGCATTTT
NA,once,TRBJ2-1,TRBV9,CASSLRGDSYNEQFF,TGTGCCAGCAGCTTACGCGGGGATTCCTACAATGAGCAGTTCTTC
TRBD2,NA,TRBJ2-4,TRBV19,CASSSAGGRDIQYF,TGTGCCAGTAGTAGCGCGGGGGGGCGGGACATTCAGTACTTC
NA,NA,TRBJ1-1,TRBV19,CASSQGINTEAFF,TGTGCCAGTAGTCAGGGGATTAACACTGAAGCTTTCTTT
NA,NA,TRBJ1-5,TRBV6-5,CASSARYSNQPQHF,TGTGCCAGCAGTGCCCGCTATAGCAATCAGCCCCAGCATTTT
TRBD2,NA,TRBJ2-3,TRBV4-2,CASSQDPAGGSDTQYF,TGTGCCAGCAGCCAAGATCCAGCGGGGGGGTCAGATACGCAGTATTTT
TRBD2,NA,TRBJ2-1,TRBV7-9,CASNEAGPGPNEQFF,TGTGCCAGCAACGAAGCGGGGCCCGGCCCCAATGAGCAGTTCTTC
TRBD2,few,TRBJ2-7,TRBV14,CASSHAGGSYEQYF,TGTGCCAGCAGCCACGCCGGGGGGTCCTACGAGCAGTACTTC
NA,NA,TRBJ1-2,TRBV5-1,CASSATGQDSYTF,TGCGCCAGCAGCGCGACAGGCCAAGATAGCTACACCTTC
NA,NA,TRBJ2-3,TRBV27,CASSLRVTDTQYF,TGTGCCAGCAGTTTACGGGTCACAGATACGCAGTATTTT
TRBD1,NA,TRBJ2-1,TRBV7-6,CASSLGAQGAGEQFF,TGTGCCAGCAGCTTAGGTGCCCAGGGGGCTGGTGAGCAGTTCTTC